This TCR beta chain is from a study of blood T cells in healthy people across ages (dated by TCRdb to about 2015). Looking at the study overall: In model experiments, roughly one uniquely barcoded TCR beta cDNA molecule per two T cells was captured by template switching. The study measured age-related changes in TCR beta repertoire diversity using deep sequencing normalized with unique cDNA molecular identifiers. The donors were divided into four age groups: young (average around 15 years), middle-aged (roughly 42), aged (approximately 62) and long-lived (about 90). To avoid experimental bias, donors of different ages were distributed randomly across sequencing lanes. The study analyzed two additional independent replicas of 1 million unique cDNA reads from the same blood draw for two donors, one aged 18 to 30 and one aged 80 or older. Overall results and qualifications from the work: Observed TCR beta diversity correlated strongly with the percentage of naive T cells measured by flow cytometry. Since profiling was done on bulk unsorted PBMCs, naive and antigen-experienced compartments could not be conclusively compared. As age increased, observed TCR beta diversity per million T cells dropped in a roughly linear way, and a significant reduction was already evident by age around 41. Estimates of total diversity from one million sequenced T cells were regarded as lower bounds and underestimates. Compared with the aged group, the long-lived group had more naive CD4+ T cells, fewer expanded clones and increased TCR diversity, a pattern suggesting age selection. Donor CMV infection status was unknown, potentially confounding age-related changes in expanded clonotypes.

About this clonotype: The clone's antigen remains unknown. Base qualities are missing; no much larger clone stands one base away.

Systemically healthy Caucasian individuals from Russia, 35 to 50 in total and aged roughly 6 to 100 years, were included as donors. About 10 milliliters of peripheral blood were drawn from each donor into EDTA-treated Vacutainer tubes. Ficoll-Paque density-gradient centrifugation was used to isolate PBMCs, with at least 6.5 million obtained per sample. Total RNA was extracted from PBMCs with Trizol reagent, with at least 6 micrograms obtained per sample. The percentages of naive CD45RAhigh/CD27high T cells were determined by flow cytometry on a PBMC aliquot from every donor. The library relied on 5' RACE. The sample was run on an Illumina HiSeq 2500. A second PCR of about 6 to 11 cycles was performed with a sample-barcoded 5' primer and a J-beta primer mix. A template-switch 5' adaptor carrying 12 random nucleotides introduced a unique molecular identifier onto each TCR beta cDNA molecule. Each sample yielded at least 2.5 million CDR3-containing paired-end reads. First-strand cDNA was synthesized from all RNA with the Mint cDNA synthesis kit, primed by a TRBC-specific oligonucleotide. All cDNA was treated with uracil-DNA glycosylase and then went through a first 18-cycle PCR with the universal primers M1SS and BC2_uni_R. In the original analysis: For normalization, 1 million high-quality reads were randomly selected from each sample, with every read carrying a distinct molecular identifier. Instead of being binned into consensus sequences, reads with shared molecular identifiers were discarded. MiTCR, with a Q25 quality threshold and the strictest error-elimination algorithm, was used for CDR3 identification, clonotype clustering and error correction. A nonparametric unseen species model with Euler transformation was used to estimate a lower bound on total TCR beta diversity. TCRdb's own reprocessing of the public reads used fastp at Q25 and MiXCR and kept productive beta chains. Rows with one shared CDR3 protein collapse into an entry with the most common genes and DNA. The V and J calls were not made by the authors but by TCRdb's processing. The sample records roughly 800,000 distinct CDR3 sequences, around 34% of which are singletons. Of the sample, 10% to 15% is held by the ten largest clones.

Looking up the germline V gene (reference sequence) yields CDR1 SGHKS and CDR2 YYEKEE. V and J are truncated by 0 bases and 13 bases respectively, leaving an intervening sequence of 10 bases. The CDR3 holds 11 amino acids from the cysteine to the phenylalanine. Of all the DNA, just the CDR3 is kept, 33 bases in frame from base 1. Sequenced input: blood. The rearrangement joined TRBV5-5 to TRBJ1-1; possibly the D gene is TRBD1, per 5 matching bases. The clonotype originates from a young man in good health. The CDR3 amino acid sequence is: CASSLGGGDFF. The sequenced DNA: TGTGCCAGCAGCTTGGGGGGGGGTGATTTCTTT.